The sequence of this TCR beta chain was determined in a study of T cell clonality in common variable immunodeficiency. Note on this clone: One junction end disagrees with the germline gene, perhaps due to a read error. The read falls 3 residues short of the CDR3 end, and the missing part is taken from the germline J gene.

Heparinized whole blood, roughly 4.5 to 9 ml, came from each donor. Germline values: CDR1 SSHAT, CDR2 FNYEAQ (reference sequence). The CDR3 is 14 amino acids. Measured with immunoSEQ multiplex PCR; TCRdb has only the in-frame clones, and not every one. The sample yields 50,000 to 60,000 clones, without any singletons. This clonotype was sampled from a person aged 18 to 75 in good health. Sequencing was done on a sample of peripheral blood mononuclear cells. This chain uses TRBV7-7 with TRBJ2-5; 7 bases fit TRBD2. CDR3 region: CASSKAGTRETQYF. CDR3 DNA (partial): TGTGCTAGCAGCAAAGCGGGAACGAGGGAGACC.